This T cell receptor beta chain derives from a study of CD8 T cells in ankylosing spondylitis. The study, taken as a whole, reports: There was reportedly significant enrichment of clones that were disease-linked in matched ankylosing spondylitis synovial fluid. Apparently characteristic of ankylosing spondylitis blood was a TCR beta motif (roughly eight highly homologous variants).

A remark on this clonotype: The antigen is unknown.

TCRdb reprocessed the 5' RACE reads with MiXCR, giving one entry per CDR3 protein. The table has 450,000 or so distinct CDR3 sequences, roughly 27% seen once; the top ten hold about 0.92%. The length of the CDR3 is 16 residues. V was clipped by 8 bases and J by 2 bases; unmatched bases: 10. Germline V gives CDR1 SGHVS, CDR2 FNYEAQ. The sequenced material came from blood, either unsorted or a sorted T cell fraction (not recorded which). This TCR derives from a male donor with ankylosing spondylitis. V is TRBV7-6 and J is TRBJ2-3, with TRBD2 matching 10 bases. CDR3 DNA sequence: TGTGCCAGCCGTAGGGGGCTAGCGGGGGCCACAGATACGCAGTATTTT. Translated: CASRRGLAGATDTQYF. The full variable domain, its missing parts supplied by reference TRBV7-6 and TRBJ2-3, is GAGVSQSPRYKVTKRGQDVALRCDPISGHVSLYWYRQALGQGPEFLTYFNYEAQQDKSGLPNDRFSAERPEGSISTLTIQRTEQRDSAMYRCASRRGLAGATDTQYFGPGTRLTVL.